One and the same sample provided the 21 T cell receptor beta chains below, sequenced in a study of blood T cells in healthy people across ages. A second PCR, run for roughly 7 to 12 cycles, used a sample-barcoded 5' primer plus a J-beta primer mix. MiXCR, run by TCRdb on the 5' RACE reads, gives a single entry per CDR3 protein. The sample contains hundreds of thousands of distinct CDR3 sequences, about 37% of which appear only once. The sequencing input was blood. The receptors here all came from a man in his late teens or twenties in good health.

The V call is TRBV5-6, the J call TRBJ2-5; TRBD2 matches 13 bases. Germline CDR1 reads SGHDT; CDR2 reads YYEEEE. The CDR3 length is 17 residues. V lost 0 bases, J lost 11 bases, and 13 bases stayed unmatched. The CDR3 nucleotides read TGTGCCAGCAGCTTGGGGGGACTAGCGGGACCTTACAATGAGCAGTACTTC. Its translation is CASSLGGLAGPYNEQYF. Full variable domain (outside the CDR3, taken from reference TRBV5-6 and TRBJ2-5): DAGVTQSPTHLIKTRGQQVTLRCSPKSGHDTVSWYQQALGQGPQFIFQYYEEEERQRGNFPDRFSGHQFPNYSSELNVNALLLGDSALYLCASSLGGLAGPYNEQYFGPGTRLLVL.

As concerns this clonotype: Being one base from a much bigger clone, this may be a read error. The chain employs TRBV20-1 and TRBJ2-3; D might be TRBD1 (6 bases). Trimming stripped 5 bases from V and 2 bases from J, with 11 bases between. Germline-derived CDR1 and CDR2 are DFQATT and SNEGSKA (reference sequence). The CDR3 extends over 13 amino acids. The CDR3 nucleotides read TGCAGTGCTGTGTGGGACAACACAGATACGCAGTATTTT. Translated, it gives CSAVWDNTDTQYF.

This clonotype was seen a few times. The V call is TRBV20-1, the J call TRBJ1-2; TRBD1 matches 9 bases. Germline V gives CDR1 DFQATT, CDR2 SNEGSKA (reference sequence). CDR3 size: 15 residues. The V gene end was trimmed by 2 bases and the J gene end by 4 bases; junction bases not matched to a gene: 8. The CDR3 DNA sequence: TGCAGTGCTAGACGGACAGGGGCCGATCTCTATGGCTACACCTTC. Protein product: CSARRTGADLYGYTF.

With respect to this clonotype: One junction end disagrees with the germline gene, perhaps due to a read error. The chain carries TRBV7-9 and TRBJ2-7, with D perhaps TRBD1 (5 bases). This CDR3 is 15 amino acids long. CDR1 and CDR2 from the germline V gene are SEHNR and FQNEAQ (reference sequence). The CDR3 region has the DNA TGTACCAGCAGCCCACCAGGGCCCCGGGCCTACGAGCAGTACTTC. It translates to CTSSPPGPRAYEQYF.

As concerns this clonotype: The junction differs from germline at one of its ends, possibly a read error. The chain joins TRBV20-1 to TRBJ1-2, with TRBD1 identical over 8 bases. Germline lookup yields CDR1 DFQATT and CDR2 SNEGSKA (reference sequence). The CDR3 extends over 13 amino acids. The CDR3 loop reads CSAIYRGSYGHTF. The CDR3 nucleotides read TGCAGTGCTATCTACAGGGGGAGCTATGGCCACACCTTC.

This sequence joins TRBV2 and TRBJ1-1, with 7 nucleotides matching TRBD1. The V gene's germline CDR1 is SNHLY and CDR2 FYNNEI. This CDR3 has 13 amino acids. The V gene end was trimmed by 7 bases and the J gene end by 1 base; junction bases not matched to a gene: 3. The CDR3 spells CASKGDRNTEAFF. For the CDR3, the DNA is TGTGCCAGCAAGGGGGACAGGAACACTGAAGCTTTCTTT.

DNA of the CDR3: TGTGCCAGCAGCCCAAACCCCTACAATGAGCAGTACTTC. Its translation is CASSPNPYNEQYF. This chain connects TRBV6-5 to TRBJ2-1, with no clear D. The end of the DNA is better explained by TRBJ2-7, so the J call may be wrong. CDR1 and CDR2 from the germline V gene are MNHEY and SVGAGI. CDR3 length equals 13 residues.

In its sample, this clonotype was seen a few times. The chain joins TRBV7-2 to TRBJ2-3; perhaps TRBD2 as D (6 bases). The germline V and J ends were trimmed by 1 base and 1 base, with 12 bases remaining between them. Germline CDR1 SGHTA, CDR2 FQGNSA. The CDR3 length is 16 residues. The CDR3 protein is CASSLGRAGRTDTQYF. DNA for the CDR3: TGTGCCAGCAGCTTAGGCCGAGCGGGCCGCACAGATACGCAGTATTTT. The variable domain in full, completed from reference TRBV7-2 and TRBJ2-3, reads GAGVSQSPSNKVTEKGKDVELRCDPISGHTALYWYRQSLGQGLEFLIYFQGNSAPDKSGLPSDRFSAERTGGSVSTLTIQRTQQEDSAVYLCASSLGRAGRTDTQYFGPGTRLTVL.

V gene TRBV4-2 combines with J gene TRBJ1-4; D remains unclear. Germline V gives CDR1 LGHNA, CDR2 YNFKEQ. V lost 1 base and J lost 4, with 10 bases in between. The CDR3 runs 15 residues. Here the CDR3 DNA reads TGTGCCAGCAGCCAAGTCTTGCAGGTTAATGAAAAACTGTTTTTT. Encoded protein: CASSQVLQVNEKLFF.

This sequence joins TRBV2 and TRBJ2-5; no firm D call. The CDR3 is 15 amino acids. Looked up from germline, CDR1 is SNHLY and CDR2 is FYNNEI. V lost 8 bases to trimming and J lost 0 bases, with 16 bases between them. DNA for the CDR3: TGTGCCAGCCACCGACCGATATCGTACCAAGAGACCCAGTACTTC. It specifies CASHRPISYQETQYF. Supplemented by reference TRBV2 and TRBJ2-5, the full variable domain reads EPEVTQTPSHQVTQMGQEVILRCVPISNHLYFYWYRQILGQKVEFLVSFYNNEISEKSEIFDDQFSVERPDGSNFTLKIRSTKLEDSAMYFCASHRPISYQETQYFGPGTRLLVL.

This clonotype was seen more than once but under ten times. The chain employs TRBV7-9 and TRBJ2-3, with 7 bases matching TRBD2. The CDR3 is 15 amino acids. CDR1 is SEHNR, CDR2 FQNEAQ, per germline (reference sequence). V trimming: 2 bases; J trimming: 7 bases; junction bases outside the gene matches: 9. CDR3 nucleotides: TGTGCCAGCAGCTTATCCCAATCGGGGGGTCATACGCAGTATTTT. The encoded protein is CASSLSQSGGHTQYF.

The chain combines TRBV5-6 with TRBJ2-1, with D possibly TRBD2 on 7 matching bases. The J call is doubtful: the DNA matches TRBJ2-7 better. CDR1 SGHDT and CDR2 YYEEEE come from the germline V gene. The CDR3 is 16 residues long. This chain's CDR3 is CASSFGGGNSYNEQYF. DNA for the CDR3: TGTGCCAGCAGCTTTGGCGGGGGCAACTCCTACAATGAGCAGTACTTC.

This clonotype was counted between two and nine times. The chain combines TRBV5-5 with TRBJ2-1; possibly TRBD1 or TRBD2 for D (5 bases each). Per germline, CDR1 SGHKS and CDR2 YYEKEE (reference sequence). The CDR3 is 12 amino acids. Trimming took 3 bases from V and 13 from J, leaving 14 bases between them. The CDR3 region has the DNA TGTGCCAGCAGCTGGGACCAGGAGACCCAGTTCTTC. Encoded protein: CASSWDQETQFF.

Only a few counts were recorded for this clonotype. Here the CDR3 reads CASSSWDEVNTEAFF. The CDR3 DNA follows: TGTGCCAGCTCCTCGTGGGACGAAGTTAACACTGAAGCTTTCTTT. V gene TRBV28 combines with J gene TRBJ1-1; perhaps TRBD1 as D (5 bases). Trimming pared 8 bases from V and 2 bases from J, leaving 18 bases between. Germline lookup yields CDR1 MDHEN and CDR2 SYDVKM. The CDR3 has 15 residues. The entire variable domain, with the rest obtained from reference TRBV28 and TRBJ1-1, is as follows: DVKVTQSSRYLVKRTGEKVFLECVQDMDHENMFWYRQDPGLGLRLIYFSYDVKMKEKGDIPEGYSVSREKKERFSLILESASTNQTSMYLCASSSWDEVNTEAFFGQGTRLTVV.

The chain uses TRBV2 and TRBJ2-5, with 10 bases matching TRBD1. CDR3 length equals 14 residues. Germline lookup yields CDR1 SNHLY and CDR2 FYNNEI. Trimming at V came to 4 bases and at J to 6 bases, leaving 5 bases not matched to a gene. CDR3 protein: CASSAGTGEKTQYF. The CDR3 DNA sequence: TGTGCCAGCAGTGCCGGGACAGGGGAAAAGACCCAGTACTTC.

The V gene is TRBV12-3 or TRBV12-4, the J gene TRBJ1-1; D is unresolved. The CDR3 totals 14 residues. Trimming took 3 bases from V and 1 from J, leaving 9 bases between them. The CDR3 bases are TGTGCCAGCAGTTTCCGACGGTCGAACACTGAAGCTTTCTTT. It is translated as CASSFRRSNTEAFF.

Regarding this clonotype: A read error may explain this, as a much larger clone is one base away. V is TRBV20-1 and J is TRBJ1-4; D is unclear. Germline assignment: CDR1 DFQATT and CDR2 SNEGSKA (reference sequence). This CDR3 has 13 amino acids. This CDR3 is CSAKGATNEELFF. The CDR3, as DNA: TGCAGTGCTAAAGGCGCAACTAATGAAGAACTGTTTTTT.

There are a few counts of this clonotype. The chain is built from TRBV9 and TRBJ2-3, with 8 bases matching TRBD1. The germline gives CDR1 SGDLS, CDR2 YYNGEE. The CDR3 extends over 16 amino acids. The V gene end was trimmed by 4 bases and the J gene end by 2 bases; junction bases not matched to a gene: 9. CDR3 residues: CASSLEGQGATDTQYF. The DNA for the CDR3 is TGTGCCAGCAGCCTTGAAGGACAGGGTGCCACAGATACGCAGTATTTT.

The chain joins TRBV6-1 to TRBJ1-4; TRBD1 might be the D (5 bases). V was clipped by 10 bases and J by 0 bases, with 12 bases between them. The CDR3 loop spans 14 amino acids. CDR1 and CDR2 (germline): MNHNS, SASEGT. CDR3 in amino acids: CAIADISTNEKLFF. Written as DNA, the CDR3 is TGTGCCATCGCGGACATTTCAACTAATGAAAAACTGTTTTTT.

This clonotype was observed a handful of times. This chain links TRBV20-1 with TRBJ1-2; perhaps TRBD1 as D (6 bases). The length of the CDR3 is 16 residues. V was shortened by 1 base and J by 0 bases, with 15 bases between the two germline ends. Germline V gene sequence: CDR1 DFQATT, CDR2 SNEGSKA (reference sequence). This CDR3 is CSARVLDRRANYGYTF. CDR3 DNA: TGCAGTGCTAGAGTCTTAGACAGGAGAGCTAACTATGGCTACACCTTC.

This clonotype came up a few times. The rearrangement uses TRBV20-1 and TRBJ2-7; D possibly corresponds to TRBD2 (7 bases). Germline V gene lookup returns CDR1 DFQATT and CDR2 SNEGSKA (reference sequence). V was shortened by 3 bases and J by 3 bases, with 15 bases between the two germline ends. This CDR3 has 14 amino acids. CDR3 sequence (DNA): TGCAGTGCTAGCTCGGGCGGGGGCCGCTACGAGCAGTACTTC. It specifies CSASSGGGRYEQYF.